This T cell receptor beta chain was sequenced for a study of cytomegalovirus exposure and HLA in healthy donors. Regarding the study as a whole: It was assumed in the presence/absence analyses that sequencing depth was roughly uniform across donors. The records held CMV serostatus as the only immune exposure information. In a later analysis, approximately 15,000 TCR beta sequences were associated with HLA alleles at 0.05 false discovery rate. The study put 150 or so TCR beta chains on its list as cytomegalovirus-associated.

Both 60 Vbeta primers and 13 Jbeta primers went into the PCR. Sequencing used immunoSEQ multiplex PCR; TCRdb keeps in-frame clones, though not all of them. The sample contains 150,000 or so clones, roughly 80% of which appear only once. V was pared by 2 bases and J by 5 bases, with 3 bases of the junction left unmatched. Germline CDR1 reads SEHNR; CDR2 reads FQNEAQ (reference sequence). The CDR3 runs to 14 residues. Comment on this clone: Its antigen remains unknown.

Sequencing used PBMCs. The J gene is TRBJ2-1, the V gene TRBV7-9; 7 nucleotides line up with TRBD1. The clonotype originates from a man aged 18 to 29 in good health and CMV-seropositive. The CDR3 region has the DNA TGTGCCAGCAGCTTAACAGGGGAAGACAATGAGCAGTTCTTC. Protein product: CASSLTGEDNEQFF.